The next 22 T cell receptor beta chains were all read from a single sample in a study of cytomegalovirus exposure and HLA in healthy donors. PCR used 60 Vbeta primers and 13 Jbeta primers. Assay: immunoSEQ multiplex PCR; the TCRdb copy retains only in-frame clones and omits some. The profile shows some 130,000 clones, 65% to 80% of them singletons. The material sequenced was PBMCs. The receptors derive from a man aged 35 to 55 in good health and CMV-seropositive.

The V gene is TRBV11-2, the J gene TRBJ2-7; a weak D match, TRBD2 (6 bases). Germline V CDR1 and CDR2: SGHAT, FQNNGV. The CDR3 extends over 13 amino acids. The V and J ends lost 7 bases and 6 bases respectively, with 16 bases between them. The CDR3, as DNA: TGTGCCAGCAACCCCTCCGGGAGTGGCGAGCAGTACTTC. This encodes CASNPSGSGEQYF.

The chain employs TRBV27 and TRBJ2-1; 7 bases are shared with TRBD2. CDR3 size: 12 residues. From germline, CDR1 is MNHEY and CDR2 SMNVEV (reference sequence). With V trimmed by 5 bases and J by 9 bases, 4 bases remained unmatched. CDR3 in DNA: TGTGCCAGCAGTGTCGGACTAGGTGAGCAGTTCTTC. Translating gives CASSVGLGEQFF.

V is TRBV5-1 and J is TRBJ2-3; 13 positions agree with TRBD2. This CDR3 comprises 17 residues. CDR1 is SGHRS and CDR2 is YFSETQ in the germline V gene. The V segment lost 0 bases and the J segment 4 bases; nucleotides outside the gene matches: 5. DNA for the CDR3: TGCGCCAGCAGCTTGGAACTAGCGGGAGGGCCTTCAGATACGCAGTATTTT. It translates to CASSLELAGGPSDTQYF.

The table lists this clone with a few counts. The genes are TRBV6-5 and TRBJ1-5; 10 bases line up with TRBD1. The CDR3 spans 14 residues. Germline CDR1 reads MNHEY; CDR2 reads SVGAGI. V shed 5 bases, J shed 9 bases, and the junction held 7 bases outside the gene matches. This chain's CDR3 is CASSLDRGPGPQHF. CDR3 nucleotide sequence: TGTGCCAGCAGTCTAGACAGGGGGCCCGGGCCCCAGCATTTT.

This chain connects TRBV2 to TRBJ1-5; D possibly corresponds to TRBD1 (5 bases). V dropped 4 bases and J dropped 6 bases, with 16 bases sitting between them. The CDR3 is 15 residues long. The V gene's germline CDR1 is SNHLY and CDR2 FYNNEI. The CDR3 reads CASSVARVGGQPQHF. CDR3 nucleotides: TGTGCCAGCAGTGTCGCCAGGGTGGGAGGTCAGCCCCAGCATTTT.

CDR3 amino acids: CASSQEDLYSPLHF. The CDR3 bases are TGCGCCAGCAGCCAAGAGGACTTGTATTCACCCCTCCACTTT. This chain connects TRBV4-1 to TRBJ1-6; D not certain. The V gene's germline CDR1 is MGHRA and CDR2 YSYEKL. Trimming cost V 0 bases and J 8 bases, with 8 bases left between them. The CDR3 loop spans 14 amino acids.

This clone has only one observation. This chain joins TRBV4-2 and TRBJ2-3; 7 bases are shared with TRBD1. This CDR3 is 17 amino acids long. CDR1 and CDR2 from the germline V gene are LGHNA and YNFKEQ. The trim removed 4 bases at V and 0 bases at J, leaving 10 bases unmatched. CDR3 sequence (DNA): TGTGCCAGCAGCCCTAGGGGGCAGGGAAGGAGCACAGATACGCAGTATTTT. Its translation is CASSPRGQGRSTDTQYF.

The chain recombines TRBV5-6 with TRBJ2-7; 9 bases match TRBD2. The germline gives CDR1 SGHDT, CDR2 YYEEEE. The CDR3 extends over 15 amino acids. Trimming removed 0 bases from V and 5 bases from J; junction bases left unmatched: 6. The CDR3 loop is CASSLEFSGSNEQYF. The CDR3 nucleotides read TGTGCCAGCAGCTTGGAATTTAGCGGGAGTAACGAGCAGTACTTC.

The sample holds a few counts of this clone. The chain is built from TRBV18 and TRBJ2-3, with TRBD1 as a possible D gene (7 bases). V lost 3 bases and J 3 bases, leaving 22 bases between the germline ends. CDR3 length equals 18 residues. Germline V lookup: CDR1 KGHSH, CDR2 LQKENI. CDR3 sequence reads: CASSPIRRTGGNTDTQYF. The CDR3 bases are TGTGCCAGCTCACCGATAAGGCGGACAGGAGGGAATACAGATACGCAGTATTTT.

The chain recombines TRBV5-1 with TRBJ2-3, with D perhaps TRBD2 (5 bases). The ends were cut back, 2 bases at V and 5 bases at J, with 18 bases in the middle. The CDR3 runs to 16 residues. Looked up from germline, CDR1 is SGHRS and CDR2 is YFSETQ. DNA for the CDR3: TGCGCCAGCAGCTTAAGCCTTGACTGGACTCAAGATACGCAGTATTTT. The encoded protein is CASSLSLDWTQDTQYF.

The chain is built from TRBV5-5 and TRBJ2-1, with 8 bases fitting TRBD2. CDR1 is SGHKS and CDR2 is YYEKEE in the germline V gene (reference sequence). The CDR3 spans 16 residues. The J segment lost 0 bases and the V segment lost 0 bases, leaving 2 bases of the junction unmatched. CDR3 nucleotides: TGTGCCAGCAGCTTGGAACTAGCGGCCTCCTACAATGAGCAGTTCTTC. Protein sequence: CASSLELAASYNEQFF.

The J gene is TRBJ2-4, the V gene TRBV5-4, with TRBD1 matching 9 bases. CDR1 and CDR2 from the germline V gene are SGHNT and YYREEE (reference sequence). J lost 9 bases, V lost 3 bases, and 10 bases had no gene match. CDR3 length: 15 residues. CDR3 sequence reads: CASSYGQGMSGIQYF. The CDR3 DNA reads TGTGCCAGCAGCTATGGACAGGGGATGAGTGGCATTCAGTACTTC.

This chain's CDR3 is CASSLVLATGELFF. DNA for the CDR3: TGTGCCAGCAGCTTAGTACTAGCCACCGGGGAGCTGTTTTTT. The rearrangement links TRBV7-9 to TRBJ2-2; possibly TRBD2 for D (6 bases). Per germline, CDR1 SEHNR and CDR2 FQNEAQ (reference sequence). The CDR3 has 14 amino acids. V was pared by 1 base and J by 4 bases, with 7 bases between.

This clone showed up just a few times. This chain uses TRBV6-1 with TRBJ1-5; no firm D call. The CDR3 extends over 16 amino acids. Trimming cost V 4 bases and J 0 bases, with 13 bases left between them. Germline CDR1 reads MNHNS; CDR2 reads SASEGT. The CDR3 loop is CASSGPMGHSNQPQHF. CDR3 in DNA: TGTGCCAGCAGTGGGCCGATGGGCCATAGCAATCAGCCCCAGCATTTT.

The chain couples TRBV30 to TRBJ2-7; a weak D match, TRBD2 (6 bases). V was shortened by 0 bases and J by 5 bases, with 11 bases between the two germline ends. Germline V gene lookup returns CDR1 GTSNPN and CDR2 SVGIG (reference sequence). The CDR3 runs to 13 residues. The CDR3 spells CAWSVQLAHEQYF. For the CDR3, the DNA is TGTGCCTGGAGTGTACAACTAGCACACGAGCAGTACTTC.

The chain couples TRBV6-5 to TRBJ2-1; no firm D call. This CDR3 contains 13 residues. The V end lost 8 bases, the J end lost 2 bases, and 10 bases lay between the germline ends. Per germline, CDR1 MNHEY and CDR2 SVGAGI. The CDR3 protein is CASGLAPYNEQFF. As DNA, the CDR3 is TGTGCCAGCGGCTTAGCTCCCTACAATGAGCAGTTCTTC.

The chain couples TRBV10-3 to TRBJ1-1; 9 bases match TRBD1. There are 15 residues in the CDR3. Germline CDR1 is ENHRY and CDR2 is SYGVKD. J was trimmed by 5 bases and V by 6 bases; bases with no gene match: 10. The DNA for the CDR3 is TGTGCCATCAGCGCCCCCGGACAGGGGATTACTGAAGCTTTCTTT. This encodes CAISAPGQGITEAFF.

V usage is TRBV19 and J usage is TRBJ2-7; D is undetermined. Trimming left V 3 bases short and J 1 base short, with 10 bases between. Germline-derived CDR1 and CDR2 are LNHDA and SQIVND (reference sequence). This CDR3 is 14 amino acids long. The CDR3 here is CASSISSRSYEQYF. CDR3 nucleotide sequence: TGTGCCAGTAGTATTAGCTCTCGGTCCTACGAGCAGTACTTC.

This chain uses TRBV20-1 with TRBJ2-7; no definite D call. V was cut by 1 base and J by 6 bases, with 4 bases left in between. CDR3 length: 10 amino acids. The V gene's germline CDR1 is DFQATT and CDR2 SNEGSKA (reference sequence). CDR3 protein: CSARAVEQYF. The DNA for the CDR3 is TGCAGTGCTAGAGCGGTCGAGCAGTACTTC.

This sequence joins TRBV7-7 and TRBJ2-7, with 11 bases lining up with TRBD2. The CDR3 runs to 15 residues. The V gene end was trimmed by 5 bases and the J gene end by 3 bases; junction bases not matched to a gene: 6. Germline lookup yields CDR1 SSHAT and CDR2 FNYEAQ (reference sequence). CDR3 in amino acids: CASSPLAGGDYEQYF. CDR3 in DNA: TGTGCCAGCAGCCCGTTAGCGGGAGGGGACTACGAGCAGTACTTC. Full variable domain (outside the CDR3, taken from reference TRBV7-7 and TRBJ2-7): GAGVSQSPRYKVTKRGQDVTLRCDPISSHATLYWYQQALGQGPEFLTYFNYEAQPDKSGLPSDRFSAERPEGSISTLTIQRTEQRDSAMYRCASSPLAGGDYEQYFGPGTRLTVT.

This clone occurred once. This sequence joins TRBV29-1 and TRBJ1-4, with no clear D. This CDR3 contains 11 residues. The germline V gene encodes CDR1 SQVTM and CDR2 ANQGSEA. With 0 bases removed from V and 7 bases from J, the gap between germline ends came to 3 bases. The CDR3 spells CSVEDLEKLFF. The CDR3, as DNA: TGCAGCGTTGAAGATCTTGAAAAACTGTTTTTT.

Here the CDR3 DNA reads TGTGCCAGCAGCACAAACCGGGACTACTACGAGCAGTACTTC. Its protein is CASSTNRDYYEQYF. This chain uses TRBV5-4 with TRBJ2-7, with TRBD2 matching over 7 bases. V was clipped by 4 bases and J by 3 bases; unmatched bases: 7. Germline CDR1 SGHNT, CDR2 YYREEE (reference sequence). This CDR3 contains 14 residues.